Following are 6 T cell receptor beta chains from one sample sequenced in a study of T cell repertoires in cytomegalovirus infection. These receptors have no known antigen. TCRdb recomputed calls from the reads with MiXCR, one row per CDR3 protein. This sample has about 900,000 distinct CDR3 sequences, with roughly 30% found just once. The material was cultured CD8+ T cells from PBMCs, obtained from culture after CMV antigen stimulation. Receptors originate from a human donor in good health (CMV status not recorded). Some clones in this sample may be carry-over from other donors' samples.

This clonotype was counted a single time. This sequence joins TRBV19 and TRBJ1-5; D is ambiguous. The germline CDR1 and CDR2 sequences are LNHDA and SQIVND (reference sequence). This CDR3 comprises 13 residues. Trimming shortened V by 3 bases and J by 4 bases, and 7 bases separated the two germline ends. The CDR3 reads CASSILPNQPQHF. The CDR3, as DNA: TGTGCCAGTAGTATTTTGCCGAATCAGCCCCAGCATTTT.

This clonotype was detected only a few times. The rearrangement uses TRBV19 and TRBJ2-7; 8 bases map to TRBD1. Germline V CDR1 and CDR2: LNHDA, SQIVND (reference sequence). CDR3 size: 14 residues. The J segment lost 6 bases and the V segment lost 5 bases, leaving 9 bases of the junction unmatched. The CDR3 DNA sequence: TGTGCCAGTAGTCACGGACAGGGTGCTACCGAGCAGTACTTC. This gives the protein CASSHGQGATEQYF. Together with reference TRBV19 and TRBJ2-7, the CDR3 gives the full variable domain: DGGITQSPKYLFRKEGQNVTLSCEQNLNHDAMYWYRQDPGQGLRLIYYSQIVNDFQKGDIAEGYSVSREKKESFPLTVTSAQKNPTAFYLCASSHGQGATEQYFGPGTRLTVT.

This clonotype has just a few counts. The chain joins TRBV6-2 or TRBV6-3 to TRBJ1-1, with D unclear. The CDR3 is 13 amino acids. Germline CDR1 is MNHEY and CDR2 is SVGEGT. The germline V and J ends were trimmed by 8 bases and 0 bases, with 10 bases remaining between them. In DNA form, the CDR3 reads TGTGCCAGCTTCAAGGATATGAACACTGAAGCTTTCTTT. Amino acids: CASFKDMNTEAFF.

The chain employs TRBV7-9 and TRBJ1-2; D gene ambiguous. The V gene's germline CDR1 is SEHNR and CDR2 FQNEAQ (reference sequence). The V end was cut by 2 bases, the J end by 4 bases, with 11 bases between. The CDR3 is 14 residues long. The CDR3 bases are TGTGCCAGCAGCTTAAGCGGTAATGGCTATGGCTACACCTTC. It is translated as CASSLSGNGYGYTF.

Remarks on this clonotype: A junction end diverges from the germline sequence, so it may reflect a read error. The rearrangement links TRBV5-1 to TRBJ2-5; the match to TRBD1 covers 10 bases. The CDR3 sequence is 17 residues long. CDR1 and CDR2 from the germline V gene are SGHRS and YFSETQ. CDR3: CASSLGQGLSTQETQYF. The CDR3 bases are TGCGCCAGCAGTTTGGGACAGGGGCTTTCGACCCAAGAGACCCAGTACTTC.

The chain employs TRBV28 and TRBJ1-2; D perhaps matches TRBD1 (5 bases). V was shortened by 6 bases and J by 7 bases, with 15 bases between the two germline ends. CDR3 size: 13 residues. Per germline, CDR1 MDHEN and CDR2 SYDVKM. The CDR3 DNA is TGTGCCAGCAGCCCATTGTGGGACGCTGGCTACACCTTC. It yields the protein CASSPLWDAGYTF.